This TCR beta chain originates from a study of T-cell reconstitution after alpha-beta-depleted transplantation in children. Study conclusions and caveats: At around two months after transplant, the alpha-beta T cells were reportedly derived from several hundred expanded clones that came from non-depleted graft cells. Some patients owed their high day-60 TCRbeta diversity to surviving recipient T cells and thymic progenitors. T-cell counts and diversity were attributed mostly to newly produced T cells one year after transplant.

A library of TCRbeta sequences, prepared with unique molecular identifiers, was generated. From the PCR reads, TCRdb called clonotypes with MiXCR, one entry per CDR3 protein. The sample holds 400,000 to 450,000 distinct CDR3 sequences, around two fifths seen once. This clonotype was detected a few times. Its antigen is undetermined. Germline V gene data show CDR1 as SGHTA and CDR2 as FQGNSA. This CDR3 has 16 residues. V lost 4 bases, J lost 2 bases, and 6 bases stayed unmatched. This TCR was recovered from a girl aged 2 to 10 with aplastic anemia, due to receive a stem cell transplant. The chain combines TRBV7-2 with TRBJ1-3; 9 nucleotides agree with TRBD1. This material consisted of PBMCs, taken before TCRalphabeta/CD19-depleted stem cell transplant. CDR3 coding DNA: TGTGCCAGCAGCTCCGGGACAGGGAGGACTGGAAACACCATATATTTT. Protein product: CASSSGTGRTGNTIYF.